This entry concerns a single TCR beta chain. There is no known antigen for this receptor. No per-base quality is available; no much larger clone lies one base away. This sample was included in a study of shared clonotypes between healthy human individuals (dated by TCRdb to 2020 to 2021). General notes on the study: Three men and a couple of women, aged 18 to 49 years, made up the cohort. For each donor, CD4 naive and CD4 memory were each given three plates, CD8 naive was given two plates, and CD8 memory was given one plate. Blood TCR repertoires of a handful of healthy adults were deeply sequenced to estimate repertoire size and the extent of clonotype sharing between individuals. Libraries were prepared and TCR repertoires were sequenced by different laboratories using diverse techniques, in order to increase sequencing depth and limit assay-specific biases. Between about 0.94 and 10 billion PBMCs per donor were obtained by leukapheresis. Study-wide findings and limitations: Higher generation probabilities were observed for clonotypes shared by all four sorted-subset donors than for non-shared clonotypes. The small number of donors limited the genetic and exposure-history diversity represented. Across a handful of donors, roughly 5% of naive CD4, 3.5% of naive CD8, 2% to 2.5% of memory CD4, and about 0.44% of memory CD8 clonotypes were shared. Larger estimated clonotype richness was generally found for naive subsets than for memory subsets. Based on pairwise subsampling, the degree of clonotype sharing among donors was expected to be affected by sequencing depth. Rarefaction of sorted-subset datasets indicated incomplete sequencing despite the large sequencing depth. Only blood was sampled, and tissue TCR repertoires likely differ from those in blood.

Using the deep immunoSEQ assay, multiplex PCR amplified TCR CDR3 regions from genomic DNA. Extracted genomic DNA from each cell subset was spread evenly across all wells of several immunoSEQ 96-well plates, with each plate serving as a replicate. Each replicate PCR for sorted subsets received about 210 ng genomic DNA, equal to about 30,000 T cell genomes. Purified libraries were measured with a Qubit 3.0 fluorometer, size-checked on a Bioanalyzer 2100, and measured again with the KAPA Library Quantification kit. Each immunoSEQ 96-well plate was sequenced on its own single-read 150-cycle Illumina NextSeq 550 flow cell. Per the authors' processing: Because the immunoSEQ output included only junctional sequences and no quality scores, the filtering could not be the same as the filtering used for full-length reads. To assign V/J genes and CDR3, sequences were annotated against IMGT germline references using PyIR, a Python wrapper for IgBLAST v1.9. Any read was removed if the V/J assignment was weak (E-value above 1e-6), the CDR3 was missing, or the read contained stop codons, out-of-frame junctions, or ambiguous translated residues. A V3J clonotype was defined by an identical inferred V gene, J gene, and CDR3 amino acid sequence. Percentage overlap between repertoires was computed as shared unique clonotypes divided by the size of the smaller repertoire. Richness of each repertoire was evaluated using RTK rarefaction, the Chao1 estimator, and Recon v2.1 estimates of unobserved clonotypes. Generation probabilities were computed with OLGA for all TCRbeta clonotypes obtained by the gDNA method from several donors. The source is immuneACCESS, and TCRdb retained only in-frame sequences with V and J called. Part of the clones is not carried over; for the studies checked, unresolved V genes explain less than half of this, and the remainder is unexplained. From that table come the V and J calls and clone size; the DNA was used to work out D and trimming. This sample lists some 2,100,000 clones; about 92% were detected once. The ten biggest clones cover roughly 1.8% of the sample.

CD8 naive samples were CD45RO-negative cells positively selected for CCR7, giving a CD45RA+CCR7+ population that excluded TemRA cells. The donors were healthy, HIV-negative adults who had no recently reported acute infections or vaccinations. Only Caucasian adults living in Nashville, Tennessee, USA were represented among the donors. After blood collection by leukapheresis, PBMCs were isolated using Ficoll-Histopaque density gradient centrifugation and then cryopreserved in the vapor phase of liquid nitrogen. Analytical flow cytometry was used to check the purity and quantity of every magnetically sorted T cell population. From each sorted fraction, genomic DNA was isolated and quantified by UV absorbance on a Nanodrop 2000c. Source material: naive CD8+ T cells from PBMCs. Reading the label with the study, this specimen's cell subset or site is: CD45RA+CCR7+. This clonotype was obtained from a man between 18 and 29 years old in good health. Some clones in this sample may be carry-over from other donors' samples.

The CDR3 in this case is CASSMWTLGPRISPLHF. The DNA is TGTGCCAGCAGCATGTGGACACTCGGACCGAGAATTTCACCCCTCCACTTT. The V and J segments used are TRBV5-6 and TRBJ1-6; 5 matching bases give a weak D call of TRBD1. Spanning cysteine to phenylalanine, the CDR3 consists of 17 amino acids. The CDR3 DNA has 51 bases and is translated from base 1. Reading the germline V gene gives CDR1 SGHDT and CDR2 YYEEEE. The V and J ends are trimmed by 4 bases and 9 bases, leaving 23 bases between them.